This TCR beta chain was sequenced in a study of neurological immune-mediated disorders. Each CDR3 protein is one row after TCRdb ran MiXCR on the 5' RACE reads. Among about 70,000 distinct CDR3 sequences listed, roughly 5% were seen once. CDR1 DFQATT and CDR2 SNEGSKA come from the germline V gene (reference sequence). CDR3 length: 16 amino acids. V gave up 6 bases and J gave up 7 bases; unmatched junction bases: 9. This clonotype is labeled medium-sized (0.01 to 0.1%). Its antigen remains unknown. Overall study findings and caveats: One cluster of related CDR3 sequences contained, by phylogenetic grouping, the repertoires of 18 of 34 multiple sclerosis patients and formed a possible signature. None of the CDR3 amino acid sequences of expanded clones were shared across subjects, and this suggested private repertoires in all groups.

The material sequenced was PBMCs. This clonotype was sampled from a human donor with multiple sclerosis. The donor label of this sample is uncertain. The chain employs TRBV20-1 and TRBJ2-2, with TRBD2 identical over 15 bases. CDR3 residues: CSASGLAGGPGGELFF. Written as DNA, the CDR3 is TGCAGTGCCTCAGGACTAGCGGGGGGGCCCGGCGGGGAGCTGTTTTTT.